This passage covers 18 T cell receptor beta chains from one sample sequenced in a study of T cell changes during pregnancy in multiple sclerosis (dated by TCRdb to the late 2010s). Libraries were made using the immunoSEQ multiplex PCR assay. Not all clones reach the TCRdb copy of this immuneACCESS table, which keeps in-frame sequences only. Checked studies attribute under half of the gap to unresolved V genes and leave the rest unexplained. Within this sample are about 68,000 clones, with approximately 92% of them counted one time only. In total, the top ten clones hold 2% to 2.5% of the sample. Source: peripheral blood, taken in the first trimester of pregnancy. The receptors here all came from a female donor with multiple sclerosis, enrolled in a pregnancy study.

The gene calls are TRBV6-1 and TRBJ2-7; D remains ambiguous. V was cut by 5 bases and J by 7 bases, with 15 bases left in between. The germline gives CDR1 MNHNS, CDR2 SASEGT. The CDR3 extends over 13 amino acids. CDR3 region: CASSSRSLLEQYF. CDR3 coding DNA: TGTGCCAGCAGTTCCCGGTCCCTTTTAGAGCAGTACTTC.

This clone was seen a single time. The chain couples TRBV28 to TRBJ1-2; the match to TRBD1 covers 8 bases. The germline gives CDR1 MDHEN, CDR2 SYDVKM. The length of the CDR3 is 14 residues. The junction had 15 bases not matched to a gene; V was cut back by 7 bases and J by 11 bases. The CDR3 coding sequence is TGTGCCAGCACCGAATACAGGGGGGCCCTGGGTTACACCTTC. Residues: CASTEYRGALGYTF.

The chain has TRBV5-1 and TRBJ1-1; 10 bases agree with TRBD1. This CDR3 is 15 amino acids long. Trimming removed 5 bases from V and 1 base from J; junction bases left unmatched: 5. Germline V gene sequence: CDR1 SGHRS, CDR2 YFSETQ. The CDR3 DNA sequence: TGCGCCAGCAGGGGGACAGGGGCCAAGAACACTGAAGCTTTCTTT. Its translation is CASRGTGAKNTEAFF.

This rearrangement joins TRBV2 to TRBJ1-3, with TRBD1 matching over 7 bases. The germline V gene encodes CDR1 SNHLY and CDR2 FYNNEI. The CDR3 runs to 16 residues. The trim removed 7 bases at V and 1 base at J, leaving 10 bases unmatched. The CDR3 DNA is TGTGCCAGCAATGGGCCGGGACAGCGTTCTGGAAACACCATATATTTT. Encoded protein: CASNGPGQRSGNTIYF.

This rearrangement joins TRBV7-8 to TRBJ2-7; 11 bases are a match to TRBD2. CDR3 length: 15 residues. Losses at the gene ends were 3 bases for V and 0 bases for J; bases not matched to a gene: 1. CDR1 SGHVS and CDR2 FQNEAQ come from the germline V gene. The CDR3 here is CASSFSGRASYEQYF. The CDR3 bases are TGTGCCAGCAGCTTTAGCGGGAGGGCCTCCTACGAGCAGTACTTC.

The chain recombines TRBV6-1 with TRBJ1-1; 7 bases align to TRBD1. The CDR3 consists of 14 residues. Germline CDR1 MNHNS, CDR2 SASEGT. CDR3: CAVRTGGMNTEAFF. In DNA form, the CDR3 reads TGTGCTGTTAGGACAGGCGGGATGAACACTGAAGCTTTCTTT.

The rearrangement uses TRBV6-1 and TRBJ1-2; 11 bases match TRBD1. The CDR3 sequence is 16 residues long. V was pared by 5 bases and J by 0 bases, with 5 bases of the junction left unmatched. Germline values: CDR1 MNHNS, CDR2 SASEGT. The CDR3 sequence is CASSKGQGATNYGYTF. CDR3 DNA: TGTGCCAGCAGTAAAGGACAGGGGGCTACTAACTATGGCTACACCTTC.

The chain uses TRBV28 and TRBJ2-7, with 7 nucleotides matching TRBD1. CDR3 size: 14 residues. Trimming took 4 bases from V and 5 from J; bases not matched to a gene: 8. Looked up from germline, CDR1 is MDHEN and CDR2 is SYDVKM. This CDR3 is CASSSRQGPDEQYF. The CDR3 DNA is TGTGCCAGCAGTTCCCGACAGGGACCAGACGAGCAGTACTTC.

This clone was seen only once. The chain uses TRBV7-8 and TRBJ1-1; D unresolved. Trimming took off 4 bases at V and 2 bases at J, with 8 bases between the two ends. Germline-derived CDR1 and CDR2 are SGHVS and FQNEAQ. This CDR3 contains 13 residues. In nucleotides, the CDR3 is TGTGCCAGCAGCTGGGCCATAAACACTGAAGCTTTCTTT. The encoded protein is CASSWAINTEAFF.

The chain is built from TRBV6-5 and TRBJ2-7, with a weak D call TRBD2 (6 bases). The V and J ends lost 5 bases and 5 bases respectively, with 19 bases between them. The CDR3 has 15 residues. Germline assignment: CDR1 MNHEY and CDR2 SVGAGI. CDR3 sequence (DNA): TGTGCCAGCAGTAGGAGCTCGCGGGGCACCAACGAGCAGTACTTC. Its translation is CASSRSSRGTNEQYF.

This clone was observed a few times. The CDR3 DNA sequence: TGCGCCAGCAGCTTGCGGGGGTTGGAAGAGACCCAGTACTTC. Amino acids: CASSLRGLEETQYF. The chain couples TRBV5-1 to TRBJ2-5; D possibly corresponds to TRBD2 (6 bases). Trimming took 1 base from V and 3 from J, leaving 10 bases between them. There are 14 residues in the CDR3. Germline V gives CDR1 SGHRS, CDR2 YFSETQ.

The CDR3 here is CASSGGQGNTEAFF. Here the CDR3 DNA reads TGCGCCAGCAGCGGGGGACAGGGAAACACTGAAGCTTTCTTT. The V and J genes are TRBV5-1 and TRBJ1-1; TRBD1 matches 9 bases. The CDR3 sequence is 14 residues long. Germline-derived CDR1 and CDR2 are SGHRS and YFSETQ. Losses at the gene ends were 4 bases for V and 2 bases for J; bases not matched to a gene: 3.

This clone was observed once. The rearrangement links TRBV6-6 to TRBJ1-5, with 8 bases matching TRBD1. The CDR3 contains 14 residues. The trim removed 6 bases at V and 2 bases at J, leaving 3 bases unmatched. CDR1 MNHNY and CDR2 SVGAGI come from the germline V gene (reference sequence). The CDR3 DNA is TGTGCCAGCAGCGACAGGGGAGGCAATCAGCCCCAGCATTTT. The encoded protein is CASSDRGGNQPQHF.

The V and J genes are TRBV4-2 and TRBJ1-5; no reliable D call. Germline CDR1 and CDR2: LGHNA and YNFKEQ. V was shortened by 0 bases and J by 7 bases, with 13 bases between the two germline ends. The CDR3 covers 15 residues. The CDR3 DNA reads TGTGCCAGCAGCCAAGACGGGTATGCGAGACAGCCCCAGCATTTT. Its protein is CASSQDGYARQPQHF.

The CDR3 protein is CAISYGGNTEAFF. Written as DNA, the CDR3 is TGTGCCATCAGCTACGGAGGGAACACTGAAGCTTTCTTT. The chain has TRBV10-3 and TRBJ1-1; D gene uncertain. Germline CDR1 is ENHRY and CDR2 is SYGVKD. The CDR3 contains 13 residues. V lost 6 bases to trimming and J lost 1 base, with 9 bases between them.

The chain has TRBV2 and TRBJ1-6; perhaps TRBD1 as D (5 bases). The CDR3 consists of 15 residues. The V end lost 5 bases, the J end lost 5 bases, and 13 bases lay between the germline ends. Germline CDR1 is SNHLY and CDR2 is FYNNEI. In nucleotides, the CDR3 is TGTGCCAGCAGTCCGACAGACCCAAATAATTCACCCCTCCACTTT. This codes for CASSPTDPNNSPLHF.

The chain recombines TRBV29-1 with TRBJ1-6; 7 bases match TRBD1. V lost 7 bases and J lost 7; bases outside the gene matches: 7. Per germline, CDR1 SQVTM and CDR2 ANQGSEA. The CDR3 spans 13 residues. The chain's CDR3 is CSARQGVNSPLHF. The CDR3 nucleotides are TGCAGCGCGCGACAGGGCGTAAATTCACCCCTCCACTTT.

A few counts support this clone. This chain links TRBV19 with TRBJ1-5, with 7 nucleotides matching TRBD1. With V trimmed by 2 bases and J by 5 bases, 9 bases remained unmatched. Germline assignment: CDR1 LNHDA and CDR2 SQIVND (reference sequence). This CDR3 spans 16 amino acids. The CDR3 here is CASSIFAGTADQPQHF. In DNA, the CDR3 is TGTGCCAGTAGTATATTTGCCGGGACAGCCGATCAGCCCCAGCATTTT.